These T cell receptor beta chains were read from a single sample in a study of T cell responses to AZD1222 COVID-19 vaccine. Sequencing was performed with immunoSEQ multiplex PCR; in TCRdb, only in-frame clones are kept and a portion is missing. In the table there are about 120,000 clones, around nine tenths of which are singletons. The sample was peripheral blood, taken 28 days after the second dose of the MenACWY control vaccine. The receptor set was obtained from an adult who received the MenACWY meningococcal vaccine as a control. Each CDR3 is given with its conserved first and last residue. The D gene is left open where the match is weak. Size is omitted from some rows. Given values are once, few, many or a class for expanded clones.

d_call | clone_size | j_call | v_call | cdr3_nt | cdr3_aa
- | few | TRBJ1-4 | TRBV29-1 | TGCAGCGCCGGCACCTTACAGGAAAAACTGTTTTTT | CSAGTLQEKLFF
TRBD1 | - | TRBJ2-1 | TRBV4-1 | TGCGCCAGCAGCCAAGATCCGGGACAGGGGGCTAACAATGAGCAGTTCTTC | CASSQDPGQGANNEQFF
- | - | TRBJ1-4 | TRBV28 | TGTGCCAGCAGTAGCCCCACAGCTAATGAAAAACTGTTTTTT | CASSSPTANEKLFF
- | - | TRBJ1-1 | TRBV5-1 | TGCGCCAGCAGCTTGGACAGCATGAACACTGAAGCTTTCTTT | CASSLDSMNTEAFF
- | few | TRBJ1-5 | TRBV30 | TGTGCCTGGAGTGCCTGGACAGCAGATAGCAATCAGCCCCAGCATTTT | CAWSAWTADSNQPQHF
- | - | TRBJ1-2 | TRBV3-1/TRBV3-2 | TGTGCCAGCAGCCTCAGGAGTGGCTACACCTTC | CASSLRSGYTF
TRBD2 | - | TRBJ2-7 | TRBV29-1 | TGCAGCGTTGGGGTCGCGGGAGCCTACGAGCAGTACTTC | CSVGVAGAYEQYF
- | once | TRBJ2-5 | TRBV2 | TGTGCCAGCAGTCGCCGGGACTCGAATGAAGAGACCCAGTACTTC | CASSRRDSNEETQYF
- | - | TRBJ1-2 | TRBV5-5 | TGTGCCAGCAGCTTGTTTGTGTCAGGGGATGGCTACACCTTC | CASSLFVSGDGYTF
- | few | TRBJ1-2 | TRBV9 | TGTGCCAGCAGCGTAGCTACAGGACTCGAGGGCTACACCTTC | CASSVATGLEGYTF
- | - | TRBJ1-2 | TRBV11-2 | TGTGCCAGCAGCCAGATTGGGGAGCCACTAGGCTATGGCTACACCTTC | CASSQIGEPLGYGYTF
- | - | TRBJ2-7 | TRBV18 | TGTGCCAGCTCACCACAGCAAGGAACCTACGAGCAGTACTTC | CASSPQQGTYEQYF
- | - | TRBJ1-1 | TRBV5-4 | TGTGCCAGCAGCCCGAGGTCGAACACTGAAGCTTTCTTT | CASSPRSNTEAFF
- | - | TRBJ1-2 | TRBV18 | TGTGCCAGCTCACATGGGCTGGGACCGGCCGCTAACTATGGCTACACCTTC | CASSHGLGPAANYGYTF
TRBD1 | - | TRBJ1-1 | TRBV28 | TGTGCCAGCAGTCAGGGGGCACAAGGGAACACTGAAGCTTTCTTT | CASSQGAQGNTEAFF
- | - | TRBJ2-5 | TRBV5-1 | TGCGCCAGCAGCTTGGAAAGAACAGGAGCGGGGACCCAGTACTTC | CASSLERTGAGTQYF
TRBD2 | few | TRBJ2-1 | TRBV4-2 | TGTGCCAGCAGCCCCGGGACTAGCGGGTACAATGAGCAGTTCTTC | CASSPGTSGYNEQFF
- | - | TRBJ2-2 | TRBV5-4 | TGTGCCAGCAGCCCGAGGGGCGCAGGGCGGGACACCGGGGAGCTGTTTTTT | CASSPRGAGRDTGELFF
- | - | TRBJ1-4 | TRBV11-2 | TGTGCCAGCAGCTTCGCTTACCAAGGAGGGAATGAAAAACTGTTTTTT | CASSFAYQGGNEKLFF
TRBD1 | - | TRBJ2-1 | TRBV5-6 | TGTGCCAGCAGCTCGCAACAGGGGTGGAATGAGCAGTTCTTC | CASSSQQGWNEQFF
- | - | TRBJ1-1 | TRBV28 | TGTGCCAGCAGCCCCAGGTCGGTCGGTAAGGTGAACACTGAAGCTTTCTTT | CASSPRSVGKVNTEAFF
TRBD2 | - | TRBJ2-3 | TRBV7-9 | TGTGCCAGCAGCTCTTTAAAGCGGGGGACTAGCACAGATACGCAGTATTTT | CASSSLKRGTSTDTQYF
- | - | TRBJ1-2 | TRBV2 | TGTGCCAGCAGTGAACACCTTGGGGGGGCGCTTGGCTACACCTTC | CASSEHLGGALGYTF
- | - | TRBJ1-2 | TRBV29-1 | TGCAGCGTTAATGCAGGGAGGGATGGCTACACCTTC | CSVNAGRDGYTF
- | - | TRBJ1-2 | TRBV5-4 | TGTGCCAGCAGCTTCCTAAGTAACTATGGCTACACCTTC | CASSFLSNYGYTF
- | - | TRBJ2-7 | TRBV11-2 | TGTGCCAGCAGCTTAGTTCCTTCAATTACCTACGAGCAGTACTTC | CASSLVPSITYEQYF
- | few | TRBJ2-1 | TRBV7-9 | TGTGCCAGCAGCAAGACAGAAACCGAGCAGTTCTTC | CASSKTETEQFF
- | - | TRBJ2-1 | TRBV6-1 | TGTGCCAGCAGTGCGGAGGTGTCAACTCCCTACAATGAGCAGTTCTTC | CASSAEVSTPYNEQFF
- | - | TRBJ1-5 | TRBV30 | TGTGCCTGGGCCCTTGCGTCGGGCAATCAGCCCCAGCATTTT | CAWALASGNQPQHF
- | once | TRBJ2-7 | TRBV20-1 | TGCAGTGCTAAAGGGTCCTACGAGCAGTACTTC | CSAKGSYEQYF
- | - | TRBJ2-7 | TRBV11-2 | TGTGCCAGCAGCGATGACTGGAGCTCCTACGAGCAGTACTTC | CASSDDWSSYEQYF
- | once | TRBJ1-1 | TRBV21-1 | TGTGCCAGCAGCAAACCAACCCGGGGGTCTCTTTACCTCACTGAAGCTTTCTTT | CASSKPTRGSLYLTEAFF
- | - | TRBJ2-1 | TRBV19 | TGTGCCAGTAGTAAGGGGTCCAACAATGAGCAGTTCTTC | CASSKGSNNEQFF
- | - | TRBJ2-3 | TRBV4-2 | TGTGCCAGCAGCCAAGATCCCACCACACGAGATACGCAGTATTTT | CASSQDPTTRDTQYF
- | - | TRBJ1-6 | TRBV10-1 | TGCGCCAGCAGCGGTACTTTGAATTCACCCCTCCACTTT | CASSGTLNSPLHF
TRBD1 | - | TRBJ2-5 | TRBV5-4 | TGTGCCAGCAGCCCTTACAGGGGGAGAGAGACCCAGTACTTC | CASSPYRGRETQYF
- | - | TRBJ1-1 | TRBV21-1 | TGTGCCAGCCCCCAGGGGGAAACTGAAGCTTTCTTT | CASPQGETEAFF
TRBD2 | once | TRBJ2-2 | TRBV19 | TGTGCCAGTAGTATTGTGGGAGGGTACAGCACCGGGGAGCTGTTTTTT | CASSIVGGYSTGELFF
TRBD2 | - | TRBJ2-1 | TRBV13 | TGTGCCAGCAGCCGCCCCCCCAAGACTAGCGGAACCTACAATGAGCAGTTCTTC | CASSRPPKTSGTYNEQFF
- | - | TRBJ2-2 | TRBV10-1 | TGCGCCAGCTTCCAGCGGAACACCGGGGAGCTGTTTTTT | CASFQRNTGELFF
- | - | TRBJ2-3 | TRBV6-2/TRBV6-3 | TGTGCCAGCAGTTCGCGACCCAAGGGTACAACAGATACGCAGTATTTT | CASSSRPKGTTDTQYF
- | - | TRBJ2-3 | TRBV24-1 | TGTGCCACCAGCCGGGGGAGCACAGATACGCAGTATTTT | CATSRGSTDTQYF
- | - | TRBJ2-3 | TRBV11-3 | TGTGCCAGCAGCCCGCAGGGGAGGGGGCAGGTAGATACGCAGTATTTT | CASSPQGRGQVDTQYF
- | - | TRBJ2-5 | TRBV7-9 | TGTGCCAGCAGCCAAGGGGGGCTAGCGGAGACCCAGTACTTC | CASSQGGLAETQYF
- | - | TRBJ2-2 | TRBV14 | TGTGCCAGCAGCCCCGGGCTTACCGGGGAGCTGTTTTTT | CASSPGLTGELFF
- | - | TRBJ2-2 | TRBV12-3/TRBV12-4 | TGTGCCAGCAGGACGCAGGGATCCGGGGAGCTGTTTTTT | CASRTQGSGELFF
- | - | TRBJ1-5 | TRBV7-2 | TGTGCCAGCAGCCCAGAGTTGGGGCGGGCTCAGCCCCAGCATTTT | CASSPELGRAQPQHF
- | - | TRBJ1-5 | TRBV6-5 | TGTGCCAGCAGCCGAGTAAGCAATCAGCCCCAGCATTTT | CASSRVSNQPQHF
- | - | TRBJ1-4 | TRBV3-1/TRBV3-2 | TGTGCCAGCAGCCAACAGGAAACTAATGAAAAACTGTTTTTT | CASSQQETNEKLFF
TRBD2 | - | TRBJ2-2 | TRBV6-5 | TGTGCCAGCACTCACGGGGGGGCTCCCGGGGAGCTGTTTTTT | CASTHGGAPGELFF
TRBD2 | - | TRBJ2-1 | TRBV7-2 | TGTGCCAGCAGCTGGCGGGGGGGCCAGGTTAATGAGCAGTTCTTC | CASSWRGGQVNEQFF
TRBD1 | - | TRBJ1-2 | TRBV2 | TGTGCCAGCATACAGGGGAACTATGGCTACACCTTC | CASIQGNYGYTF
- | - | TRBJ1-3 | TRBV28 | TGTGCCAGCAGTTTAAGTAGGGGGAGGGCTGGAAACACCATATATTTT | CASSLSRGRAGNTIYF
TRBD1 | - | TRBJ2-1 | TRBV10-3 | TGTGCCATCAGTGGGTTTTCAGGGGGAAGGACCTACAATGAGCAGTTCTTC | CAISGFSGGRTYNEQFF